What follows is one TCR beta chain and its context. Its target is unknown. The sample comes from a study of graft-versus-host responses after intestinal transplantation. Broader study findings: High graft-versus-host to host-versus-graft T cell clonal ratios marked allografts of patients with graft-donor macrochimerism. There were GvH clones found in recipient marrow, and some of them appeared first in ileum or blood. Peak circulating GvH clone levels were associated with early post-transplant HvG declines.

This CDR3 region has 14 residues. Germline values: CDR1 SGDLS, CDR2 YYNGEE. Unmatched junction bases numbered 6, after V lost 6 bases and J lost 4 bases. Measured with immunoSEQ multiplex PCR; TCRdb has only the in-frame clones, and not every one. This sample has 90,000 to 100,000 clones; about 83% occur once, and the top ten carry almost 1.5%. V is TRBV9 and J is TRBJ1-5, with 8 bases aligning to TRBD1. This TCR was sampled from a human patient who received an intestinal transplant, so some T cells may come from the graft donor. This specimen consisted of PBMCs, obtained 255 days after intestinal transplant. This chain's CDR3 is CASTRRGRNQPQHF. The CDR3 DNA sequence: TGTGCCAGCACACGCAGGGGGCGAAATCAGCCCCAGCATTTT.